One and the same sample provided the 15 T cell receptor beta chains below, sequenced in a study of CD8+CD57+ T cells in acquired aplastic anemia. Genomic DNA templated the TCR beta VDJ and CDR3 profiling. In TCRdb, the reads were re-called with MiXCR into one record per CDR3 protein. The table shows 150,000 to 200,000 distinct CDR3 sequences, with under 55% occurring only once. Flow cytometry had shown expanded CD8+CD57+ cells in the patients chosen for sequencing. The sequencing sample was made of sorted CD4+, CD8+, or CD8+CD57+ T cells (not recorded which) from PBMCs. These receptors were collected from a human donor with aplastic anemia.

The sample holds many counts of this clonotype. The gene calls are TRBV20-1 and TRBJ2-7, with 9 positions matching TRBD1. This CDR3 region has 14 residues. Germline V gene data show CDR1 as DFQATT and CDR2 as SNEGSKA (reference sequence). The V gene end was trimmed by 3 bases and the J gene end by 5 bases; junction bases not matched to a gene: 8. CDR3: CSASRTGGRNEQYF. The CDR3 DNA sequence: TGCAGTGCTAGTAGAACAGGGGGCAGGAACGAGCAGTACTTC.

This clonotype was detected ten times or more. The chain carries TRBV12-3 or TRBV12-4 and TRBJ1-5, with TRBD1 matching 7 bases. The V gene end was trimmed by 5 bases and the J gene end by 7 bases; junction bases not matched to a gene: 11. This CDR3 has 15 amino acids. CDR3 bases: TGTGCCAGCAGTACCCAGGGGGGGTTTGAGCAGCCCCAGCATTTT. This encodes CASSTQGGFEQPQHF.

The chain recombines TRBV10-3 with TRBJ2-1, with TRBD2 matching 9 bases. CDR1 and CDR2 (germline): ENHRY, SYGVKD. V was clipped by 11 bases and J by 8 bases; unmatched bases: 13. The CDR3 spans 14 residues. The CDR3 DNA sequence: TGTGCCGCCGGCCGACGTAGCGGGAGTGATGAGCAGTTCTTC. Protein sequence: CAAGRRSGSDEQFF.

In its sample, this clonotype was seen many times. The rearrangement joins TRBV12-3 or TRBV12-4 to TRBJ1-5, with a weak D call TRBD1 (6 bases). V lost 5 bases and J 1 base, leaving 15 bases between the germline ends. The CDR3 is made up of 16 amino acids. This CDR3 reads CASSILQGGSNQPQHF. As DNA, the CDR3 is TGTGCCAGCAGTATATTACAGGGTGGGAGCAATCAGCCCCAGCATTTT.

This clonotype ranks as medium-sized. V usage is TRBV2 and J usage is TRBJ1-2, with TRBD1 matching over 7 bases. The CDR3 is 14 amino acids. The germline gives CDR1 SNHLY, CDR2 FYNNEI. The V and J ends lost 9 bases and 7 bases, in that order; junction bases with no gene match: 14. In DNA form, the CDR3 reads TGTGCCAGTAGCCGGGACAGTGGAAGGGGTGGCTACACCTTC. Translating gives CASSRDSGRGGYTF.

The chain combines TRBV9 with TRBJ2-5; possibly TRBD1 or TRBD2 for D (5 bases each). The CDR3 consists of 15 residues. Looked up from germline, CDR1 is SGDLS and CDR2 is YYNGEE. V lost 3 bases, J lost 5 bases, and 17 bases lay in between. CDR3: CASSALSGGRETQYF. CDR3 coding DNA: TGTGCCAGCAGCGCCCTTAGTGGGGGAAGGGAGACCCAGTACTTC. Drawing the rest from reference TRBV9 and TRBJ2-5, the complete variable domain is DSGVTQTPKHLITATGQRVTLRCSPRSGDLSVYWYQQSLDQGLQFLIQYYNGEERAKGNILERFSAQQFPDLHSELNLSSLELGDSALYFCASSALSGGRETQYFGPGTRLLVL.

This clonotype has ten or more counts. This chain uses TRBV19 with TRBJ2-2, with D perhaps assigned TRBD1 or TRBD2 (5 bases each). V shed 9 bases and J shed 1 base, with 15 bases lying between them. The CDR3 contains 15 residues. Looked up from germline, CDR1 is LNHDA and CDR2 is SQIVND (reference sequence). The CDR3 reads CASHYGTVNTGELFF. In DNA form, the CDR3 reads TGTGCCAGCCATTACGGGACGGTGAACACCGGGGAGCTGTTTTTT.

This clonotype was recorded a few times. J is TRBJ1-1 and V is TRBV29-1, with TRBD1 identical over 7 bases. After removal of 2 bases from V and 3 bases from J, the junction contained 3 bases not matched to a gene. CDR3 length: 13 residues. The germline gives CDR1 SQVTM, CDR2 ANQGSEA. Here the CDR3 DNA reads TGCAGCGTTGAAAGGGGGCTGGACACTGAAGCTTTCTTT. Translating gives CSVERGLDTEAFF.

The chain joins TRBV6-1 to TRBJ2-1; 8 bases align to TRBD1. Unmatched junction bases numbered 14, after V lost 7 bases and J lost 9 bases. CDR1 MNHNS and CDR2 SASEGT come from the germline V gene. The CDR3 has 15 residues. In DNA, the CDR3 is TGTGCCAGCACCTGGGACAGGCAGTCCGGGCGTGAGCAGTTCTTC. Residues: CASTWDRQSGREQFF.

V is TRBV29-1 and J is TRBJ1-2; D is perhaps TRBD1 (6 bases). CDR1 SQVTM and CDR2 ANQGSEA come from the germline V gene. The CDR3 runs to 12 residues. The V and J ends lost 4 bases and 4 bases respectively, with 10 bases between them. CDR3: CSVVGGGYGYTF. CDR3 sequence (DNA): TGCAGCGTTGTGGGAGGGGGCTATGGCTACACCTTC.

The V call is TRBV24-1, the J call TRBJ2-6, with a tentative D call TRBD2 (6 bases). CDR3 length: 12 residues. CDR1 and CDR2 (germline): KGHDR, SFDVKD. V lost 1 base and J lost 13, with 7 bases in between. The CDR3 region is CATSDFGGVLTF. The CDR3, as DNA: TGTGCCACCAGTGATTTTGGAGGGGTCCTGACTTTC.

Notes on this clonotype: This sequence may be a read error, since a much larger clone differs from it by one base. The V and J genes are TRBV25-1 and TRBJ1-2; D call uncertain. Germline V gene sequence: CDR1 MGHDK, CDR2 SYGVNS. The V end was cut by 3 bases, the J end by 7 bases, with 12 bases between. There are 13 residues in the CDR3. The CDR3 sequence is CASSESMGSGYTF. The CDR3 DNA reads as TGTGCCAGCAGTGAGAGTATGGGGAGTGGCTACACCTTC.

This chain links TRBV20-1 with TRBJ1-3; 8 bases line up with TRBD1. The CDR3 runs 17 residues. Germline V gene data show CDR1 as DFQATT and CDR2 as SNEGSKA (reference sequence). J was trimmed by 0 bases and V by 4 bases; bases with no gene match: 11. CDR3 coding DNA: TGCAGTGCTACCGGACAGGGAGGGGAATACTCTGGAAACACCATATATTTT. This gives the protein CSATGQGGEYSGNTIYF.

There are many counts of this clonotype. This CDR3 reads CASSQALGTDTYEQYF. Written as DNA, the CDR3 is TGTGCCAGCAGCCAAGCCCTCGGGACAGATACCTACGAGCAGTACTTC. This chain joins TRBV4-2 and TRBJ2-7, with 7 nucleotides matching TRBD1. The CDR3 has 16 amino acids. Germline CDR1 is LGHNA and CDR2 is YNFKEQ. J was trimmed by 2 bases and V by 1 base; bases with no gene match: 8.

V is TRBV20-1 and J is TRBJ2-3; D is perhaps TRBD2 (6 bases). The length of the CDR3 is 17 residues. Trimming left V 5 bases short and J 0 bases short, with 21 bases between. CDR1 and CDR2 from the germline V gene are DFQATT and SNEGSKA (reference sequence). The CDR3 DNA sequence: TGCAGTGCTGGGGGAGGTTGGAGCCACACTAGCACAGATACGCAGTATTTT. This sequence encodes CSAGGGWSHTSTDTQYF.